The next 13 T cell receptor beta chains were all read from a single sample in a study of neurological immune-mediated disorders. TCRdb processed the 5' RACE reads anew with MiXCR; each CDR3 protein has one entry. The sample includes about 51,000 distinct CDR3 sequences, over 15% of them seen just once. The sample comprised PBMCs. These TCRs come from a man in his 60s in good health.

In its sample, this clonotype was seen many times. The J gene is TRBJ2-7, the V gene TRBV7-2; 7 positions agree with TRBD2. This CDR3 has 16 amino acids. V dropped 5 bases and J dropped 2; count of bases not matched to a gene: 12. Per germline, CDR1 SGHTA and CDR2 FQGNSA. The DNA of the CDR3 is TGTGCCAGCAGCCGGGGGGTTCCTAGCGGTGCCTACGAGCAGTACTTC. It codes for CASSRGVPSGAYEQYF.

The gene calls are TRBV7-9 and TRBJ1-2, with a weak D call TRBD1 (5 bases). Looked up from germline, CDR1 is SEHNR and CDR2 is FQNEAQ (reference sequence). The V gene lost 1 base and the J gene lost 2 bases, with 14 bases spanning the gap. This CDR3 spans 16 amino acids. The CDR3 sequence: CASSLEMDIFNYGYTF. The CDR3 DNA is TGTGCCAGCAGCTTAGAAATGGACATATTCAACTATGGCTACACCTTC.

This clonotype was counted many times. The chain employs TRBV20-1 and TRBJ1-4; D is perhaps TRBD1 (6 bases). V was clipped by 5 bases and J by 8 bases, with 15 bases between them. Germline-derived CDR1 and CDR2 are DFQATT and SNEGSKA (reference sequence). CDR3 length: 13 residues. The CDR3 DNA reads TGCAGTGCTCCAGGGGCGGTGGGGGAAAAACTGTTTTTT. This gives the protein CSAPGAVGEKLFF.

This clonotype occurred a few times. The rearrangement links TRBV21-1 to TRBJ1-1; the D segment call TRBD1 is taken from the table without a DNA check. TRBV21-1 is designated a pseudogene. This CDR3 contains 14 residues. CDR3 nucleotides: TGTGCCAGCAGGGGACGGAGAAGGAACACTGAAGCTTTCTTT. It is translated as CASRGRRRNTEAFF.

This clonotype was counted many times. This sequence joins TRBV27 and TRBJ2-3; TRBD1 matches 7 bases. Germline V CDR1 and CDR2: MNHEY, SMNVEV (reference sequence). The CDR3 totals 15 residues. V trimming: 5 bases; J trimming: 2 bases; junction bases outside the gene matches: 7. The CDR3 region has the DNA TGTGCCAGCAGTCCAAGGGACAGACACACAGATACGCAGTATTTT. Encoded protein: CASSPRDRHTDTQYF.

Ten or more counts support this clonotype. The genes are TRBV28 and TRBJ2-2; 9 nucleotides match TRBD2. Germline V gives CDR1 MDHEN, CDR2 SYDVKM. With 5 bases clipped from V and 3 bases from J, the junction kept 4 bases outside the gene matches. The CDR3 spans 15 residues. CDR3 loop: CASSEGLAYTGELFF. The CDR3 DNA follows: TGTGCCAGCAGTGAAGGACTAGCGTACACCGGGGAGCTGTTTTTT.

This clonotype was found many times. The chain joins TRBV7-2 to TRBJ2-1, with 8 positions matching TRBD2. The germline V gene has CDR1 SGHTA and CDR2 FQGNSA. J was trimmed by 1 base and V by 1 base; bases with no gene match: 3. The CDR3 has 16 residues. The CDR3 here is CASSLGSSGSYNEQFF. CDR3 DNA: TGTGCCAGCAGCTTAGGGTCTAGCGGGTCCTACAATGAGCAGTTCTTC.

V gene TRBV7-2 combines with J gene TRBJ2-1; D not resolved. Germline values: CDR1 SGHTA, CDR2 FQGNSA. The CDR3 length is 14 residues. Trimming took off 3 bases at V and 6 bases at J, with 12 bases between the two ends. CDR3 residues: CASSFDVSSNEQFF. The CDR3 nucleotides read TGTGCCAGCAGCTTCGACGTGAGCAGCAATGAGCAGTTCTTC.

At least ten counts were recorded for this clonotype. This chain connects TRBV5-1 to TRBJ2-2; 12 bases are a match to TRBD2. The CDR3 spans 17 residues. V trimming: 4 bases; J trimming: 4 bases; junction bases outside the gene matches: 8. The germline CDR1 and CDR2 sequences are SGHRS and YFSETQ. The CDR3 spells CASSRGLAGSGTGELFF. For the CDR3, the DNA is TGCGCCAGCAGCCGAGGACTAGCGGGATCGGGCACCGGGGAGCTGTTTTTT.

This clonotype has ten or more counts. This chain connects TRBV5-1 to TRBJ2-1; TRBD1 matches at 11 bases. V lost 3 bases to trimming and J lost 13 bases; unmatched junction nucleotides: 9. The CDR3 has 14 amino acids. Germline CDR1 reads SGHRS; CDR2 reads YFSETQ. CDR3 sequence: CASSYNRDRGFQFF. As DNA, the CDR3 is TGCGCCAGCAGCTATAACCGGGACAGGGGGTTTCAGTTCTTC. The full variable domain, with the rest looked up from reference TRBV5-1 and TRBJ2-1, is KAGVTQTPRYLIKTRGQQVTLSCSPISGHRSVSWYQQTPGQGLQFLFEYFSETQRNKGNFPGRFSGRQFSNSRSEMNVSTLELGDSALYLCASSYNRDRGFQFFGPGTRLTVL.

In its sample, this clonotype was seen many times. CDR3 region: CASSPLGTSGRVHTQYF. The CDR3 DNA is TGTGCCAGCAGCCCTCTTGGGACTAGCGGGAGGGTTCATACGCAGTATTTT. The V gene is TRBV7-2, the J gene TRBJ2-3, with TRBD2 identical over 16 bases. This CDR3 contains 17 residues. J was trimmed by 7 bases and V by 5 bases; bases with no gene match: 9. The germline V gene has CDR1 SGHTA and CDR2 FQGNSA.

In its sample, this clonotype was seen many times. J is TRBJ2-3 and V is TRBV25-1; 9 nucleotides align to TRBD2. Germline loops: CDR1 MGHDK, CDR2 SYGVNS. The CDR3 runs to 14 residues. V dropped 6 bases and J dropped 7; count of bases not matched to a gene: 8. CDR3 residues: CASSPGLALYTQYF. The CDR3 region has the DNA TGTGCCAGCAGCCCGGGACTAGCCTTGTATACGCAGTATTTT.

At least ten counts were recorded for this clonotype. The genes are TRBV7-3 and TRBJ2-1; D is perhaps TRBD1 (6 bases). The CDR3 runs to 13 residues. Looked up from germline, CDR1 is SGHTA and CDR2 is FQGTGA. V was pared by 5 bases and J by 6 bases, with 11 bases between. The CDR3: CASSIGTTNEQFF. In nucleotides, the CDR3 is TGTGCCAGCAGCATCGGGACAACCAATGAGCAGTTCTTC.